These T cell receptor beta chains were read from a single sample in a study of blood T cell repertoires in COVID-19. Some clones are missing from TCRdb's copy, which holds only in-frame ones; the method was immunoSEQ multiplex PCR. The sample has about 100,000 clones; about 80% are singletons. Sequencing was performed on peripheral blood. The receptor set was obtained from a man between 70 and 80 years old with active or convalescent COVID-19. The CDR3 runs from the conserved cysteine through the conserved F or W. A D gene is named only where the DNA matches it firmly. The size entry is marked missing in some rows and otherwise reads once, few, many or a size class.

>TRBJ2-7|-|once|TRBV6-5
CASSSGASSYEQYF
TGTGCCAGCAGTTCGGGTGCAAGCTCCTACGAGCAGTACTTC
>TRBJ2-1|-|-|TRBV9
CASSVAGNSYNEQFF
TGTGCCAGCAGCGTAGCGGGGAACTCATACAATGAGCAGTTCTTC
>TRBJ2-1|-|-|TRBV6-1
CASSGRSSGKVYNEQFF
TGTGCCAGCAGTGGGAGGAGTAGCGGAAAAGTCTACAATGAGCAGTTCTTC
>TRBJ2-2|TRBD1|-|TRBV10-3
CAIRRQGLGPNTGELFF
TGTGCCATCAGAAGACAGGGGTTAGGGCCGAACACCGGGGAGCTGTTTTTT
>TRBJ1-2|TRBD1|-|TRBV9
CASSSGQGDGYTF
TGTGCCAGCAGTTCCGGACAGGGTGATGGCTACACCTTC
>TRBJ2-7|-|-|TRBV13
CASSLAGGPYEQYF
TGTGCCAGCAGCTTAGCCGGGGGTCCCTACGAGCAGTACTTC
>TRBJ1-5|-|-|TRBV4-1
CASSHARGSQPQHF
TGCGCCAGCAGCCATGCTCGAGGGAGTCAGCCCCAGCATTTT
>TRBJ2-2|TRBD2|-|TRBV30
CAWNLAEITGELFF
TGTGCCTGGAATCTAGCGGAAATAACCGGGGAGCTGTTTTTT
>TRBJ2-6|TRBD1|-|TRBV4-2
CASSQQSGTGGSHVLTF
TGTGCCAGCAGCCAACAATCCGGGACAGGGGGCTCCCACGTCCTGACTTTC
>TRBJ1-2|-|-|TRBV5-1
CASSRLQGSSVSYTF
TGCGCCAGCAGCCGTCTACAGGGATCAAGTGTGAGCTACACCTTC
>TRBJ1-2|TRBD1|-|TRBV2
CASSQTGDYGYTF
TGTGCCAGCAGTCAGACAGGGGACTATGGCTACACCTTC
>TRBJ2-3|TRBD2|-|TRBV30
CAWSLAGGTQYF
TGTGCCTGGAGTTTAGCGGGAGGTACGCAGTATTTT
>TRBJ2-2|TRBD1|-|TRBV19
CASSRDRVTGELFF
TGTGCCAGTAGTAGAGACAGGGTCACCGGGGAGCTGTTTTTT
>TRBJ1-2|-|-|TRBV10-3
CAIRAVESYTF
TGTGCCATCAGGGCGGTCGAGAGCTACACCTTC
>TRBJ2-3|TRBD2|-|TRBV24-1
CATSPRGLAGGLAHTDTQYF
TGTGCCACCAGTCCCAGGGGACTAGCGGGAGGCCTGGCACACACAGATACGCAGTATTTT
>TRBJ2-7|-|few|TRBV11-1
CASSLDTVTYEQYF
TGTGCCAGCAGCTTAGACACCGTTACCTACGAGCAGTACTTC
>TRBJ2-1|-|few|TRBV7-9
CASSLSDLGTYNEQFF
TGTGCCAGCAGCTTATCGGACCTCGGGACCTACAATGAGCAGTTCTTC
>TRBJ2-3|TRBD1|-|TRBV27
CASSFLGQGTDTQYF
TGTGCCAGCAGTTTCCTTGGACAGGGCACAGATACGCAGTATTTT
>TRBJ2-7|-|-|TRBV7-9
CASMDSSYEQYF
TGTGCCAGCATGGACAGCTCCTACGAGCAGTACTTC
>TRBJ2-3|TRBD2|once|TRBV24-1
CASQAGSTDTQYF
TGTGCCTCCCAAGCGGGGAGCACAGATACGCAGTATTTT
>TRBJ2-1|TRBD2|-|TRBV5-4
CATSGRWDEQFF
TGTGCCACTAGCGGGAGGTGGGATGAGCAGTTCTTC
>TRBJ2-1|TRBD1|-|TRBV6-6
CASRSGTAYNEQFF
TGTGCCAGTCGTTCCGGGACAGCCTACAATGAGCAGTTCTTC
>TRBJ2-3|TRBD2|-|TRBV5-1
CASSLALAGVGDTQYF
TGCGCCAGCAGCTTGGCCCTCGCGGGAGTGGGAGATACGCAGTATTTT
>TRBJ1-6|TRBD1|-|TRBV24-1
CATQGDSRNSPLHF
TGTGCCACCCAAGGGGACAGCCGTAATTCACCCCTCCACTTT
>TRBJ2-3|-|-|TRBV2
CASRFGGVSTDTQYF
TGTGCCAGCAGATTTGGCGGGGTTAGCACAGATACGCAGTATTTT
>TRBJ2-5|-|-|TRBV2
CASSRDSLQETQYF
TGTGCCAGCAGTCGTGACTCGCTCCAAGAGACCCAGTACTTC
>TRBJ1-2|TRBD1|-|TRBV5-6
CASSITGQGNYGYTF
TGTGCCAGCAGCATCACAGGACAGGGGAACTATGGCTACACCTTC
>TRBJ2-3|TRBD2|few|TRBV28
CASSLRGLASTDTQYF
TGTGCCAGCAGTTTACGAGGACTAGCGAGCACAGATACGCAGTATTTT